The 22 T cell receptor beta chains below come from one sample, sequenced in a study of blood T cell repertoires in COVID-19. Sequenced by immunoSEQ multiplex PCR; TCRdb stores in-frame clones only, minus some. The table has 85,000 to 130,000 clones, roughly 91% seen once. Sequenced input: peripheral blood. These TCRs come from a human donor in a cohort sampled during active COVID-19.

This chain links TRBV24-1 with TRBJ1-1, with 7 bases lining up with TRBD1. Trimming at V came to 8 bases and at J to 2 bases, leaving 4 bases not matched to a gene. The CDR3 runs to 13 residues. CDR1 KGHDR and CDR2 SFDVKD come from the germline V gene. The CDR3 here is CATKGQPNTEAFF. The DNA of the CDR3 is TGTGCCACCAAGGGACAGCCTAACACTGAAGCTTTCTTT.

Only one count was recorded for this clone. This sequence joins TRBV29-1 and TRBJ2-7; 7 positions agree with TRBD1. Germline CDR1 SQVTM, CDR2 ANQGSEA. The CDR3 consists of 20 residues. After removal of 0 bases from V and 2 bases from J, the junction contained 22 bases not matched to a gene. CDR3 sequence (DNA): TGCAGCGTTGAAGATCCTTCCGGGTTTTCCCGCGACAGGGAACCCTACGAGCAGTACTTC. Translated, it gives CSVEDPSGFSRDREPYEQYF.

V usage is TRBV28 and J usage is TRBJ2-5, with TRBD2 matching over 7 bases. CDR1 is MDHEN and CDR2 is SYDVKM in the germline V gene. V shed 5 bases, J shed 9 bases, and the junction held 9 bases outside the gene matches. The CDR3 totals 13 residues. The CDR3 loop is CASSLTSAHAQYF. DNA of the CDR3: TGTGCCAGCAGTCTCACTAGCGCCCATGCCCAGTACTTC. The whole variable domain, filled in from reference TRBV28 and TRBJ2-5, reads DVKVTQSSRYLVKRTGEKVFLECVQDMDHENMFWYRQDPGLGLRLIYFSYDVKMKEKGDIPEGYSVSREKKERFSLILESASTNQTSMYLCASSLTSAHAQYFGPGTRLLVL.

This chain uses TRBV3-1 (or the pseudogene TRBV3-2) with TRBJ2-1; 10 positions agree with TRBD1. The CDR3 totals 12 residues. The V segment lost 5 bases and the J segment 15 bases; nucleotides outside the gene matches: 7. Germline V gene data show CDR1 as LGHDT and CDR2 as YNNKEL (reference sequence). The CDR3 sequence is CASSLPGQGSFF. The CDR3 DNA sequence: TGTGCCAGCAGCTTACCGGGACAGGGGTCGTTCTTC.

This clone has only one observation. The J gene is TRBJ1-5, the V gene TRBV28; 8 positions agree with TRBD1. This CDR3 comprises 15 residues. The germline CDR1 and CDR2 sequences are MDHEN and SYDVKM. Germline trimming cut 5 bases from V and 3 bases from J; bases unmatched to any gene: 6. CDR3 amino acids: CASSRQGALNQPQHF. The CDR3 DNA reads as TGTGCCAGCAGTCGCCAGGGGGCCCTCAATCAGCCCCAGCATTTT.

As DNA, the CDR3 is TGTGCCAGCAGTTCCCTAAGCACAGATACGCAGTATTTT. It is translated as CASSSLSTDTQYF. The genes are TRBV12-3 or TRBV12-4 and TRBJ2-3; D gene ambiguous. The CDR3 is made up of 13 amino acids. V dropped 4 bases and J dropped 0 bases, with 5 bases sitting between them.

The genes are TRBV27 and TRBJ1-1; no definite D call. In germline, CDR1 is MNHEY, CDR2 SMNVEV (reference sequence). The CDR3 runs to 14 residues. V was pared by 3 bases and J by 5 bases, with 13 bases between. CDR3 sequence (DNA): TGTGCCAGCAGTTTTAGGTACGGGAGGACTGAAGCTTTCTTT. Translating gives CASSFRYGRTEAFF.

This chain links TRBV6-2 or TRBV6-3 with TRBJ2-5, with 10 positions matching TRBD1. The CDR3 has 17 amino acids. The germline gives CDR1 MNHEY, CDR2 SVGEGT. The V segment lost 6 bases and the J segment 2 bases; nucleotides outside the gene matches: 12. This CDR3 is CASSRKRQGARQETQYF. The DNA for the CDR3 is TGTGCCAGCAGCAGAAAGAGACAGGGGGCCAGGCAAGAGACCCAGTACTTC.

CDR3 DNA sequence: TGTGCCACCAGCCCCACTGGGACAGTATGGTACGAGCAGTACTTC. Amino acids: CATSPTGTVWYEQYF. This chain joins TRBV15 and TRBJ2-7; 7 positions match TRBD1. There are 15 residues in the CDR3. J was trimmed by 4 bases and V by 5 bases; bases with no gene match: 11. Germline lookup yields CDR1 LNHNV and CDR2 YYDKDF (reference sequence).

V and J are TRBV9 and TRBJ2-4; D may be TRBD2 (5 bases). This CDR3 comprises 12 residues. Trimming cost V 0 bases and J 9 bases, with 7 bases left between them. CDR1 SGDLS and CDR2 YYNGEE come from the germline V gene. The CDR3 protein is CASSVDGLIQYF. The DNA of the CDR3 is TGTGCCAGCAGCGTAGATGGACTCATTCAGTACTTC.

The chain joins TRBV11-1 to TRBJ2-7, with a weak D call TRBD1 (5 bases). The germline V gene has CDR1 SGHAT and CDR2 FQDESV (reference sequence). This CDR3 has 14 residues. With 2 bases removed from V and 4 bases from J, the gap between germline ends came to 12 bases. The CDR3 reads CASSLQGYPYEQYF. The DNA of the CDR3 is TGTGCCAGCAGCTTACAGGGTTATCCATACGAGCAGTACTTC.

This chain joins TRBV6-5 and TRBJ2-2; TRBD2 matches at 7 bases. The CDR3 runs to 14 residues. The V gene end was trimmed by 7 bases and the J gene end by 2 bases; junction bases not matched to a gene: 4. Germline assignment: CDR1 MNHEY and CDR2 SVGAGI. This CDR3 is CASMRGFNTGELFF. Here the CDR3 DNA reads TGTGCCAGCATGCGGGGGTTTAACACCGGGGAGCTGTTTTTT.

The chain links TRBV11-2 to TRBJ2-4, with 15 bases aligning to TRBD2. This CDR3 is built from 19 residues. Germline trimming cut 2 bases from V and 2 bases from J; bases unmatched to any gene: 7. Looked up from germline, CDR1 is SGHAT and CDR2 is FQNNGV. The CDR3 bases are TGTGCCAGCAGCTTACGGACTAGCGGGGGGGGTACGACCAAAAACATTCAGTACTTC. This encodes CASSLRTSGGGTTKNIQYF.

The genes are TRBV5-1 and TRBJ2-5; 9 nucleotides align to TRBD2. There are 15 residues in the CDR3. From germline, CDR1 is SGHRS and CDR2 YFSETQ. V shed 6 bases and J 4 bases; nucleotides not matched to a gene: 10. The CDR3 DNA follows: TGCGCCAGCACAATGGGGGCGGGAGGGGCAGAGACCCAGTACTTC. Protein: CASTMGAGGAETQYF.

V usage is TRBV15 and J usage is TRBJ1-1; a weak D match, TRBD1 (6 bases). The germline CDR1 and CDR2 sequences are LNHNV and YYDKDF (reference sequence). The CDR3 is made up of 14 amino acids. V was cut by 4 bases and J by 9 bases, with 18 bases left in between. The CDR3 is CATSTHGGQGKAFF. The DNA of the CDR3 is TGTGCCACCAGCACCCACGGGGGGCAGGGCAAAGCTTTCTTT. The full variable domain, its missing parts supplied by reference TRBV15 and TRBJ1-1, is DAMVIQNPRYQVTQFGKPVTLSCSQTLNHNVMYWYQQKSSQAPKLLFHYYDKDFNNEADTPDNFQSRRPNTSFCFLDIRSPGLGDTAMYLCATSTHGGQGKAFFGQGTRLTVV.

V and J are TRBV25-1 and TRBJ2-7; TRBD2 is a possible D gene (5 bases). CDR1 is MGHDK, CDR2 SYGVNS, per germline. Trimming pared 4 bases from V and 5 bases from J, leaving 9 bases between. The CDR3 has 12 amino acids. The CDR3 coding sequence is TGTGCCAGCAGTGGGAGGCGCGACGAGCAGTACTTC. Translated, it gives CASSGRRDEQYF.

This clone was observed a single time. This chain uses TRBV9 with TRBJ1-2; D possibly corresponds to TRBD1 (5 bases). Germline CDR1 SGDLS, CDR2 YYNGEE. This CDR3 comprises 20 residues. V was cut by 0 bases and J by 4 bases, with 28 bases left in between. The CDR3 is CASSVASLRTSSPEAYGYTF. The CDR3 DNA sequence: TGTGCCAGCAGCGTAGCCAGTTTAAGGACATCTTCACCTGAGGCCTATGGCTACACCTTC. The full variable domain, completed using reference TRBV9 and TRBJ1-2, is DSGVTQTPKHLITATGQRVTLRCSPRSGDLSVYWYQQSLDQGLQFLIQYYNGEERAKGNILERFSAQQFPDLHSELNLSSLELGDSALYFCASSVASLRTSSPEAYGYTFGSGTRLTVV.

The chain uses TRBV6-6 and TRBJ2-5; D may be TRBD1 (6 bases). CDR1 and CDR2 from the germline V gene are MNHNY and SVGAGI (reference sequence). The CDR3 spans 12 residues. Trimming pared 5 bases from V and 3 bases from J, leaving 7 bases between. The CDR3 here is CASSRTEETQYF. DNA of the CDR3: TGTGCCAGCAGTCGGACAGAAGAGACCCAGTACTTC.

The chain has TRBV5-1 and TRBJ2-5; 7 bases map to TRBD2. The trim removed 6 bases at V and 1 base at J, leaving 3 bases unmatched. Germline CDR1 is SGHRS and CDR2 is YFSETQ. The CDR3 is made up of 13 amino acids. The CDR3 spells CASTPGGQETQYF. In nucleotides, the CDR3 is TGCGCCAGCACCCCGGGGGGCCAAGAGACCCAGTACTTC.

The chain has TRBV14 and TRBJ2-3, with 8 bases matching TRBD2. The CDR3 extends over 13 amino acids. CDR1 and CDR2 from the germline V gene are SGHDN and FVKESK. V dropped 0 bases and J dropped 13; count of bases not matched to a gene: 6. The CDR3 spells CASSQDLRTSKYF. The CDR3 DNA reads TGTGCCAGCAGCCAAGATTTAAGGACTAGCAAGTATTTT.

This clone was seen once. The chain links TRBV9 to TRBJ2-7, with 10 nucleotides matching TRBD2. The CDR3 runs to 15 residues. CDR1 and CDR2 (germline): SGDLS, YYNGEE. V lost 4 bases, J lost 4 bases, and 8 bases stayed unmatched. The CDR3 coding sequence is TGTGCCAGCAGCTCGCAAGCGGGGGGGTCTTACGAGCAGTACTTC. This encodes CASSSQAGGSYEQYF.

The V call is TRBV15, the J call TRBJ2-5; D ambiguous. Per the germline V gene, CDR1 is LNHNV and CDR2 is YYDKDF (reference sequence). CDR3 length: 13 residues. Trimming pared 3 bases from V and 3 bases from J, leaving 8 bases between. CDR3: CATSRSLEETQYF. The CDR3 DNA is TGTGCCACCAGCAGGTCCCTAGAAGAGACCCAGTACTTC. Based on the CDR3 plus reference TRBV15 and TRBJ2-5, the full variable domain is DAMVIQNPRYQVTQFGKPVTLSCSQTLNHNVMYWYQQKSSQAPKLLFHYYDKDFNNEADTPDNFQSRRPNTSFCFLDIRSPGLGDTAMYLCATSRSLEETQYFGPGTRLLVL.